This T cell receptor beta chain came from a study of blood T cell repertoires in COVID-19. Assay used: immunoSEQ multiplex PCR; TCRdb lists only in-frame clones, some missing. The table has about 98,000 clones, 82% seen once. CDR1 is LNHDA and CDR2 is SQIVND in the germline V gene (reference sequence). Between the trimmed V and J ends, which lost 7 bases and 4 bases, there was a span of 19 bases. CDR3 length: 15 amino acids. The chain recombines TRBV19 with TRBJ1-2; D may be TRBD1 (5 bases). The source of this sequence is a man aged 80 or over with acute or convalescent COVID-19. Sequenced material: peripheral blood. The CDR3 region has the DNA TGTGCCAGTACCACTCGACAGCCTGACAGCTATGGCTACACCTTC. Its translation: CASTTRQPDSYGYTF.